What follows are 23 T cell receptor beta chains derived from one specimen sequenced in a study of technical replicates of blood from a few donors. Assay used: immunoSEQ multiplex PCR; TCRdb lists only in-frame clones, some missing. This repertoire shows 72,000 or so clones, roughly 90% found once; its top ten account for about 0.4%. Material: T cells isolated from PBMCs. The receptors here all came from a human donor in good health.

DNA for the CDR3: TGCAGCGTTGAGTCTAGCCCGTCCTACGAGCAGTACTTC. Translated, it gives CSVESSPSYEQYF. The chain couples TRBV29-1 to TRBJ2-7, with D perhaps TRBD2 (5 bases). The CDR3 totals 13 residues. V was pared by 3 bases and J by 1 base, with 10 bases between. CDR1 and CDR2 from the germline V gene are SQVTM and ANQGSEA.

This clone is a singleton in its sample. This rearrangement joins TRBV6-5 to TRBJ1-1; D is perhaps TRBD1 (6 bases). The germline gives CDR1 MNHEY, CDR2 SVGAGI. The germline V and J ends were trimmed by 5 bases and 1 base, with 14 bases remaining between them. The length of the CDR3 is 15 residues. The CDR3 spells CASSQPADRNTEAFF. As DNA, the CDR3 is TGTGCCAGCAGTCAGCCCGCGGACAGGAACACTGAAGCTTTCTTT.

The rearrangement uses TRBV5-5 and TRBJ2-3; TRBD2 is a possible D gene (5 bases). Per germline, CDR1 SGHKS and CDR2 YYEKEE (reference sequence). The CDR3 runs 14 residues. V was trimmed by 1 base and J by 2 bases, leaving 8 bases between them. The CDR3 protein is CASSLPDYTDTQYF. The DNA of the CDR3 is TGTGCCAGCAGCTTGCCAGACTACACAGATACGCAGTATTTT.

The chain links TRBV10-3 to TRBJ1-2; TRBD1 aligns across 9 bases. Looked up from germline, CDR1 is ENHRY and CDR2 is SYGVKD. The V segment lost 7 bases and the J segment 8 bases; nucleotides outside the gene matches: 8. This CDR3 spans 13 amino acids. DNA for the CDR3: TGTGCCATCATGGGGGACAGGGCCCGGGGCTACACCTTC. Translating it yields CAIMGDRARGYTF.

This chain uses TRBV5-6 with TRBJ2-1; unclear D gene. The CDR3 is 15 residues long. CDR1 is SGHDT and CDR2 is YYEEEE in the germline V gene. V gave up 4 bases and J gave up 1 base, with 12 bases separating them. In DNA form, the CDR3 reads TGTGCCAGCAGCCAATACGGGTCTTCCTACAATGAGCAGTTCTTC. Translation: CASSQYGSSYNEQFF.

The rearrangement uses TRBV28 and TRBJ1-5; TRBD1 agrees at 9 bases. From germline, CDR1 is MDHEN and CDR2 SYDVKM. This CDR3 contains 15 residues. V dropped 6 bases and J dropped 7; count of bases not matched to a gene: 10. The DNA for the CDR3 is TGTGCCAGCAGAGATTCTACAGGGGGCTCACAGCCCCAGCATTTT. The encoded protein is CASRDSTGGSQPQHF.

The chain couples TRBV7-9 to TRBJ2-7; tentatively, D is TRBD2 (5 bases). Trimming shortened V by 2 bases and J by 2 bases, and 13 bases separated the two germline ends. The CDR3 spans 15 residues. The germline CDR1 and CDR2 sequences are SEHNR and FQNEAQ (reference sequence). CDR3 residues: CASSLLAEPTYEQYF. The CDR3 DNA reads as TGTGCCAGCAGCTTACTAGCCGAACCAACCTACGAGCAGTACTTC.

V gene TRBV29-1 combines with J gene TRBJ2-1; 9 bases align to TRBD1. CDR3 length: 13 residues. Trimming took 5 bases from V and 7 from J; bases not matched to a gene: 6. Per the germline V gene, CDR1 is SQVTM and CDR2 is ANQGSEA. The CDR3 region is CSVPRQGGNEQFF. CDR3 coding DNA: TGCAGCGTTCCCCGACAGGGGGGAAATGAGCAGTTCTTC.

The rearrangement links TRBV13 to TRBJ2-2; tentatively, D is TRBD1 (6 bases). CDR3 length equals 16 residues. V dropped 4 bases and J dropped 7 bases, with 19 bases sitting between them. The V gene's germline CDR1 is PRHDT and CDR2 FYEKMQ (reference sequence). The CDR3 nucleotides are TGTGCCAGCAGCTCCCGGATTGGACAGAAAATCGGGGAGCTGTTTTTT. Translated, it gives CASSSRIGQKIGELFF.

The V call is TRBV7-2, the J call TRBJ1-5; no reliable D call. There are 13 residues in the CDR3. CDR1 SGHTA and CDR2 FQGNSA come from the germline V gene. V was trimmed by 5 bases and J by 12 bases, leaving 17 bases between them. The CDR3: CASSPGALALQHF. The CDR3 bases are TGTGCCAGCAGCCCAGGAGCTCTAGCGCTCCAGCATTTT.

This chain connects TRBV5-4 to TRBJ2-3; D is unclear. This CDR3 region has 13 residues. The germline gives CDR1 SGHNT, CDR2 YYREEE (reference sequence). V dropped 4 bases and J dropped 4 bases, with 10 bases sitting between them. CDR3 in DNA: TGTGCCAGCAGCGTCTCTAGGTCAGATACGCAGTATTTT. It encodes CASSVSRSDTQYF. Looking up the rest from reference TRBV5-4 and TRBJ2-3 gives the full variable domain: ETGVTQSPTHLIKTRGQQVTLRCSSQSGHNTVSWYQQALGQGPQFIFQYYREEENGRGNFPPRFSGLQFPNYSSELNVNALELDDSALYLCASSVSRSDTQYFGPGTRLTVL.

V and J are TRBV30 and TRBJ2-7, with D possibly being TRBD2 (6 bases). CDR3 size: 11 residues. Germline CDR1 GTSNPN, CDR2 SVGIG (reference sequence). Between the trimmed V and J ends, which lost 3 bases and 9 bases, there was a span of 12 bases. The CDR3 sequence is CAWSRTTGQYF. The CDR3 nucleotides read TGTGCCTGGAGCCGGACTACCGGGCAGTACTTC.

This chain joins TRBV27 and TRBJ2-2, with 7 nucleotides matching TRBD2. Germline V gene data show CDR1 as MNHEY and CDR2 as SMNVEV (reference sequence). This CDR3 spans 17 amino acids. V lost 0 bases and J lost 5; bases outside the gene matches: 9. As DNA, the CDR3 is TGTGCCAGCAGTTTATCGGGTATCGGGCGGGAGACCGGGGAGCTGTTTTTT. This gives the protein CASSLSGIGRETGELFF.

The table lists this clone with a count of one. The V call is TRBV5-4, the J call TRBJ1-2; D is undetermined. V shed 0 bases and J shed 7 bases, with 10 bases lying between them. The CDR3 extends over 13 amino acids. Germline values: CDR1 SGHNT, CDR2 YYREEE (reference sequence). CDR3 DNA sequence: TGTGCCAGCAGCTTGGACAGTATCTTTGGCTACACCTTC. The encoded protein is CASSLDSIFGYTF. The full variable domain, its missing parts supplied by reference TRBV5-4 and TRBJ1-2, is ETGVTQSPTHLIKTRGQQVTLRCSSQSGHNTVSWYQQALGQGPQFIFQYYREEENGRGNFPPRFSGLQFPNYSSELNVNALELDDSALYLCASSLDSIFGYTFGSGTRLTVV.

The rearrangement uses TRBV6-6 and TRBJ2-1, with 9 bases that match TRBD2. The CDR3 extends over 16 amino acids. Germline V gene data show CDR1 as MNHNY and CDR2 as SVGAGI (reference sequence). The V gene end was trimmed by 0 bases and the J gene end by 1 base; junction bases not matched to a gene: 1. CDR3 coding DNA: TGTGCCAGCAGTTACTCCCTAGCGGGGTCCTACAATGAGCAGTTCTTC. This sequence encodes CASSYSLAGSYNEQFF.

CDR3 residues: CASNYGPGEDNTEAFF. CDR3 sequence (DNA): TGTGCCAGTAATTATGGGCCAGGGGAAGACAACACTGAAGCTTTCTTT. The genes are TRBV19 and TRBJ1-1; tentative D call: TRBD1 (6 bases). Germline CDR1 is LNHDA and CDR2 is SQIVND (reference sequence). The CDR3 contains 16 residues. Trimming took off 7 bases at V and 2 bases at J, with 20 bases between the two ends.

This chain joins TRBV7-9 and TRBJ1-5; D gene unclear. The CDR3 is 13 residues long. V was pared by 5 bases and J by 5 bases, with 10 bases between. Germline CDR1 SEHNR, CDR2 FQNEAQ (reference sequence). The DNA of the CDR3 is TGTGCCAGCAGCCGAGAGTCTTATCAGCCCCAGCATTTT. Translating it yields CASSRESYQPQHF.

CDR3 DNA sequence: TGTGCCAGCAGCCGGAGGGAATCCTACGAGCAGTACTTC. This translates into CASSRRESYEQYF. The V and J genes are TRBV7-9 and TRBJ2-7; D perhaps matches TRBD2 (6 bases). The CDR3 totals 13 residues. V gave up 5 bases and J gave up 1 base, with 9 bases separating them. Germline values: CDR1 SEHNR, CDR2 FQNEAQ (reference sequence).

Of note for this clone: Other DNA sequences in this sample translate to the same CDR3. The CDR3 sequence is CASSLPGAYEQYF. The CDR3 nucleotides read TGTGCCAGCAGCTTACCCGGGGCCTACGAGCAGTACTTC. This sequence joins TRBV7-9 and TRBJ2-7, with D possibly TRBD2 on 5 matching bases. This CDR3 spans 13 amino acids. Germline CDR1 is SEHNR and CDR2 is FQNEAQ (reference sequence). V shed 2 bases and J shed 2 bases, with 7 bases lying between them.

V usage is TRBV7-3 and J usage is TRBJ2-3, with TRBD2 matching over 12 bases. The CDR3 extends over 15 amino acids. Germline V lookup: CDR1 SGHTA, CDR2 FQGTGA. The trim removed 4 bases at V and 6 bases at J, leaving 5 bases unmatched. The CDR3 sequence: CASSSGLAGPDTQYF. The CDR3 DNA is TGTGCCAGCAGCTCCGGACTAGCGGGACCTGATACGCAGTATTTT. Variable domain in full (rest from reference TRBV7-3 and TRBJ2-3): GAGVSQTPSNKVTEKGKYVELRCDPISGHTALYWYRQSLGQGPEFLIYFQGTGAADDSGLPNDRFFAVRPEGSVSTLKIQRTERGDSAVYLCASSSGLAGPDTQYFGPGTRLTVL.

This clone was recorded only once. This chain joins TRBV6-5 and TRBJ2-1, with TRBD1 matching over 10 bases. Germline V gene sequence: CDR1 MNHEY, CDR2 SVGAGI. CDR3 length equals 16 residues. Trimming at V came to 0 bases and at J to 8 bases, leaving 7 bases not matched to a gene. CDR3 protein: CASSYSSGQGIDEQFF. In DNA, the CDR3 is TGTGCCAGCAGTTACTCGTCGGGACAGGGGATAGATGAGCAGTTCTTC.

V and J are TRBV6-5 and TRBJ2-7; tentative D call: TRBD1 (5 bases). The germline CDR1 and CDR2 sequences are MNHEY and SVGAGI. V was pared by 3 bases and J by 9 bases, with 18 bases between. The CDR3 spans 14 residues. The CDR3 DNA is TGTGCCAGCAGTTATTCCCTTCAGGGTGTTGGGCAGTACTTC. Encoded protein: CASSYSLQGVGQYF.

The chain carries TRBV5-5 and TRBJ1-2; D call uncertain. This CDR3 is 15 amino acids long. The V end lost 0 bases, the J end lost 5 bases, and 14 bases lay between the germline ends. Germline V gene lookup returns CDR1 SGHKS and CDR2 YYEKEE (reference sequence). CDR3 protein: CASSLGSPGGYGYTF. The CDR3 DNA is TGTGCCAGCAGCTTGGGAAGCCCGGGAGGGTATGGCTACACCTTC. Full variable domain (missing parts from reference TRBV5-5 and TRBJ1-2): DAGVTQSPTHLIKTRGQQVTLRCSPISGHKSVSWYQQVLGQGPQFIFQYYEKEERGRGNFPDRFSARQFPNYSSELNVNALLLGDSALYLCASSLGSPGGYGYTFGSGTRLTVV.